This TCR beta chain appears in the sequencing data of a study of blood T cell repertoires in COVID-19. Overall study context: The study drew acute and convalescent COVID-19 samples from the United States, Italy and Spain. T cells, B-cell-depleted T cells, or PBMCs provided the cDNA or gDNA that served as material.

This clone came up a few times. In the authors' workflow: Estimated nucleated cell counts came from reference gene primer amplification. The protocol was immunoSEQ multiplex PCR, while the TCRdb copy is restricted to in-frame clones and leaves out a portion. Clonal size and the V and J genes are those of that table, whereas D and trimming came from the DNA. The table has fewer than 300,000 clones, more than 70% seen once; the top ten hold roughly 3.1%. V was trimmed by 1 base and J by 5 bases, leaving 15 bases between them. This CDR3 spans 17 amino acids. Germline values: CDR1 SGHAT, CDR2 FQNNGV. This receptor was obtained from a woman younger than 30 with acute or convalescent COVID-19. The J gene is TRBJ1-6, the V gene TRBV11-2; no definite D call. The material sequenced was peripheral blood. This CDR3 reads CASSLGSGMGNNSPLHF. The CDR3, as DNA: TGTGCCAGCAGCTTAGGTTCGGGGATGGGGAATAATTCACCCCTCCACTTT.